The 8 T cell receptor beta chains in this list originate from one sample, sequenced in a study of T cells in Graves' hyperthyroidism and ophthalmopathy. It was RNA transcripts that yielded the amplified TCR beta CDR3 regions. With the HTBI primer set, the TCR CDR3 went through a first round of RT-PCR. TCRdb processed the multiplex PCR reads anew with MiXCR; each CDR3 protein has one entry. The table has around 530,000 distinct CDR3 sequences, over 15% seen once. The sequenced material came from blood. Receptor source: a woman aged 18-29 years with Graves' ophthalmopathy.

This clonotype has ten or more counts. The V and J genes are TRBV27 and TRBJ1-4; no definite D call. The CDR3 is 15 residues long. In germline, CDR1 is MNHEY, CDR2 SMNVEV (reference sequence). With 4 bases removed from V and 8 bases from J, the gap between germline ends came to 17 bases. The CDR3 spells CASSSMGGLREKLFF. The CDR3 nucleotides are TGTGCCAGCAGTTCCATGGGCGGACTGAGGGAAAAACTGTTTTTT.

The chain couples TRBV15 to TRBJ2-5, with D perhaps TRBD1 (6 bases). Germline CDR1 and CDR2: LNHNV and YYDKDF (reference sequence). The V end lost 3 bases, the J end lost 5 bases, and 16 bases lay between the germline ends. This CDR3 has 15 residues. The CDR3 DNA sequence: TGTGCCACCAGCAGGGGGGCAGAGGATGGGGAGACCCAGTACTTC. It encodes CATSRGAEDGETQYF.

This clonotype was seen at least ten times. The rearrangement joins TRBV5-1 to TRBJ1-2; no firm D call. With 5 bases removed from V and 4 bases from J, the gap between germline ends came to 3 bases. From germline, CDR1 is SGHRS and CDR2 YFSETQ. The CDR3 length is 10 residues. The DNA for the CDR3 is TGCGCCAGCAGGGGCTATGGCTACACCTTC. It specifies CASRGYGYTF.

This clonotype was detected many times. The chain is built from TRBV29-1 and TRBJ2-1, with 11 bases matching TRBD1. Trimming removed 8 bases from V and 6 bases from J; junction bases left unmatched: 6. Germline V gene data show CDR1 as SQVTM and CDR2 as ANQGSEA. This CDR3 has 13 amino acids. The CDR3 is CSLGQGAVNEQFF. DNA for the CDR3: TGCAGCCTCGGACAGGGGGCAGTCAATGAGCAGTTCTTC.

This clonotype was seen repeatedly, ten times or more. This rearrangement joins TRBV28 to TRBJ1-2; D is unresolved. The V gene's germline CDR1 is MDHEN and CDR2 SYDVKM. Trimming removed 4 bases from V and 5 bases from J, with 11 bases in between. CDR3 length: 13 amino acids. The CDR3 loop reads CASSSGGIYGYTF. The CDR3 DNA follows: TGTGCCAGCAGTTCCGGAGGTATTTATGGCTACACCTTC.

The chain links TRBV18 to TRBJ2-3, with 8 bases lining up with TRBD2. The CDR3 is 17 residues long. After removal of 8 bases from V and 6 bases from J, the junction contained 19 bases not matched to a gene. Looked up from germline, CDR1 is KGHSH and CDR2 is LQKENI. The CDR3 bases are TGTGCCAGCACCATTGGAGAGCGGGGGATCTTATCCGATACGCAGTATTTT. Protein: CASTIGERGILSDTQYF.

The chain employs TRBV4-2 and TRBJ1-1; D uncertain. This CDR3 contains 13 residues. Germline V gene sequence: CDR1 LGHNA, CDR2 YNFKEQ. The V end lost 3 bases, the J end lost 3 bases, and 8 bases lay between the germline ends. CDR3 sequence: CASSHPEDTEAFF. CDR3 in DNA: TGTGCCAGCAGCCACCCGGAGGACACTGAAGCTTTCTTT.

The V call is TRBV6-2 or TRBV6-3, the J call TRBJ2-1, with TRBD2 matching over 11 bases. Germline CDR1 reads MNHEY; CDR2 reads SVGEGT. The CDR3 sequence is 17 residues long. Trimming at V came to 0 bases and at J to 2 bases, leaving 3 bases not matched to a gene. DNA for the CDR3: TGTGCCAGCAGTTACTCGATAGCGGGGGGGACCTACAATGAGCAGTTCTTC. It specifies CASSYSIAGGTYNEQFF.